One sample yielded the 9 T cell receptor beta chains listed below, sequenced in a study of cytomegalovirus exposure and HLA in healthy donors. With 60 Vbeta and 13 Jbeta primers, the PCR was carried out. Profiling relied on immunoSEQ multiplex PCR, and the TCRdb table lists in-frame clones only, not all of them. The sample lists over 250,000 clones, 86% occurring once. Sequencing was done on a sample of PBMCs. The receptors were sampled from a man in his forties in good health and CMV-seropositive.

This clone was found once. The rearrangement uses TRBV4-2 and TRBJ2-2; 9 bases align to TRBD2. Germline CDR1 LGHNA, CDR2 YNFKEQ. CDR3 length equals 21 residues. With 0 bases clipped from V and 1 base from J, the junction kept 15 bases outside the gene matches. The CDR3 DNA sequence: TGTGCCAGCAGCCAAGATCTACTGGCGGGAGGGACGACCGGGAACACCGGGGAGCTGTTTTTT. Its protein is CASSQDLLAGGTTGNTGELFF.

The chain combines TRBV5-1 with TRBJ2-7, with D perhaps matching TRBD1 (5 bases). Between the trimmed V and J ends, which lost 1 base and 4 bases, there was a span of 12 bases. The CDR3 runs to 14 residues. CDR1 and CDR2 (germline): SGHRS, YFSETQ. CDR3 protein: CASSLKPDSYEQYF. The DNA of the CDR3 is TGCGCCAGCAGCTTGAAACCAGACAGTTACGAGCAGTACTTC.

The chain combines TRBV28 with TRBJ1-1; D is ambiguous. V lost 1 base and J lost 0, with 9 bases in between. The CDR3 extends over 15 amino acids. Germline CDR1 reads MDHEN; CDR2 reads SYDVKM. The CDR3 DNA reads TGTGCCAGCAGTTTATCCCCGGGAATGAACACTGAAGCTTTCTTT. This gives the protein CASSLSPGMNTEAFF.

This chain connects TRBV15 to TRBJ2-5; TRBD1 matches at 9 bases. V lost 5 bases and J lost 4; bases outside the gene matches: 8. Germline CDR1 is LNHNV and CDR2 is YYDKDF (reference sequence). The CDR3 consists of 15 residues. CDR3 sequence reads: CATSGTGLISETQYF. The CDR3 DNA reads TGTGCCACCAGCGGGACAGGGTTAATCTCAGAGACCCAGTACTTC.

Only one count was recorded for this clone. The rearrangement uses TRBV27 and TRBJ2-5, with 10 bases matching TRBD1. CDR3 length: 15 residues. Germline CDR1 is MNHEY and CDR2 is SMNVEV (reference sequence). V lost 6 bases to trimming and J lost 4 bases; unmatched junction nucleotides: 8. CDR3 residues: CASRPRQGAGETQYF. Here the CDR3 DNA reads TGTGCCAGCAGACCCCGACAGGGGGCGGGAGAGACCCAGTACTTC.

V gene TRBV28 combines with J gene TRBJ2-1, with 7 bases identical to TRBD1. V lost 3 bases, J lost 2 bases, and 4 bases stayed unmatched. This CDR3 is built from 15 residues. CDR1 is MDHEN, CDR2 SYDVKM, per germline. CDR3: CASSLPTGPYNEQFF. Written as DNA, the CDR3 is TGTGCCAGCAGTTTGCCGACAGGGCCCTACAATGAGCAGTTCTTC.

The V gene is TRBV28, the J gene TRBJ2-1, with 11 bases aligning to TRBD1. CDR1 is MDHEN and CDR2 is SYDVKM in the germline V gene. The ends lost 3 bases at V and 3 bases at J; junction bases unmatched: 10. The CDR3 spans 18 residues. Written as DNA, the CDR3 is TGTGCCAGCAGTTTTACGGACAGGGGGCGCAGGGTCTACAATGAGCAGTTCTTC. Protein product: CASSFTDRGRRVYNEQFF.

Points on this clone: Other DNA sequences in the same sample also yield this CDR3. V gene TRBV6-5 combines with J gene TRBJ1-3; weak D call: TRBD1 (5 bases). Trimming removed 1 base from V and 12 bases from J, with 13 bases in between. Germline lookup yields CDR1 MNHEY and CDR2 SVGAGI. The CDR3 spans 13 residues. In DNA form, the CDR3 reads TGTGCCAGCAGTTACTTCCAGGGCTATGACATATATTTT. Encoded protein: CASSYFQGYDIYF.

The rearrangement links TRBV5-6 to TRBJ2-4, with 9 bases fitting TRBD2. The V gene's germline CDR1 is SGHDT and CDR2 YYEEEE. The CDR3 consists of 16 residues. V shed 4 bases and J 0 bases; nucleotides not matched to a gene: 5. The chain's CDR3 is CASSHQLAGAKNIQYF. DNA of the CDR3: TGTGCCAGCAGCCATCAACTAGCGGGAGCCAAAAACATTCAGTACTTC.